This T cell receptor (beta chain) was captured by sequencing in a study of early T cells in non-severe SARS-CoV-2 infection. CDR1 and CDR2 from the germline V gene are SGHDN and FVKESK. CDR3 length: 11 amino acids. V was shortened by 5 bases and J by 6 bases, with 8 bases between the two germline ends. TCRdb ran MiXCR on the 5' RACE reads and lists one entry per CDR3 protein. The repertoire includes some 80,000 distinct CDR3 sequences, about an eighth of them detected once, and approximately 3.6% sits in the top ten. The rearrangement uses TRBV14 and TRBJ2-7; D is undetermined. The receptor was isolated from an adult who was a healthcare worker with PCR-confirmed SARS-CoV-2 infection or an uninfected control (not recorded which). Sequences were obtained from whole blood. The CDR3: CASSSQFEQYF. CDR3 nucleotides: TGTGCCAGCAGCAGTCAGTTCGAGCAGTACTTC. Full variable domain (remainder filled in from reference TRBV14 and TRBJ2-7): EAGVTQFPSHSVIEKGQTVTLRCDPISGHDNLYWYRRVMGKEIKFLLHFVKESKQDESGMPNNRFLAERTGGTYSTLKVQPAELEDSGVYFCASSSQFEQYFGPGTRLTVT.